Listed below are T cell receptor beta chains from one sample, sequenced in a study of T cell changes during pregnancy in multiple sclerosis. Assay: immunoSEQ multiplex PCR; the TCRdb copy retains only in-frame clones and omits some. This sample has 60,000 to 75,000 clones, with over 85% found just once. Here the sequenced sample was peripheral blood, taken in the second trimester of pregnancy. Source of these receptors: a female donor with multiple sclerosis, enrolled in a pregnancy study. Both conserved end residues are trimmed from each CDR3. Fields, in order: V gene, J gene, CDR3 protein.

TRBV5-4	TRBJ1-2	ASSLPARTTDGYT
TRBV7-9	TRBJ1-1	ASSLEAGVRGTEAF
TRBV5-6	TRBJ2-1	ASSLQGLIAGVENEQF
TRBV5-5	TRBJ2-7	ASSPGASGSSEQY
TRBV10-3	TRBJ1-2	AISSPGDPGYT
TRBV6-1	TRBJ2-7	ASSDVRGRVTGEQY
TRBV2	TRBJ2-4	ASSRDSKNIQY
TRBV14	TRBJ2-2	ASRLAVNTGELF
TRBV5-1	TRBJ1-2	ASSSPGQYGYT
TRBV7-2	TRBJ1-2	ASSFRGAGRVYGYT
TRBV5-1	TRBJ2-2	ASSLAGDGRELF
TRBV7-9	TRBJ2-1	ASSLGASGFDEQF
TRBV7-7	TRBJ2-7	ASSPREVGEQY
TRBV19	TRBJ1-4	ASTQGAAEKLF
TRBV28	TRBJ2-3	ASSLGVSSTDTQY
TRBV4-3	TRBJ2-3	ASSQKTSDTQY
TRBV7-9	TRBJ2-5	ASRPSGGETQY
TRBV6-1	TRBJ2-3	ASSERAGTSAYTQY
TRBV6-5	TRBJ1-3	ASSYSTVSGNTIY
TRBV7-6	TRBJ1-1	ASSLDPPDRENTEAF
TRBV27	TRBJ2-5	ASSSPGQGARETQY
TRBV5-1	TRBJ1-1	ASSLQGFTEAF
TRBV9	TRBJ2-3	ASSVAGGQPDTQY
TRBV7-9	TRBJ2-2	ASSLGGSVTGELF
TRBV5-1	TRBJ1-4	ASSQGEVSEKLF
TRBV4-3	TRBJ2-1	ASSQDYGESEQF
TRBV9	TRBJ2-7	ASSVETGGYEQY
TRBV4-1	TRBJ2-6	ASSQIGLAHVLT